The entry below describes one T cell receptor beta chain. Its specificity is unknown. Sample treatment: 15 to 20 received Ad26.COV2.S at low or high dose, single or two shots; roughly five received placebo; per-sample allocation not given. Specimen acquisition occurred on day 63 following the initial vaccine or placebo injection. The data derive from a study of Ad26.COV2.S vaccination and SARS-CoV-2 variants. Produced via immunoSEQ multiplex PCR; TCRdb's table is partial and in-frame only. The sample carries about 400,000 clones, 75% to 90% recorded once. Study-wide findings and caveats: Analytic work on TCR breadth and depth might have understated the full extent of total T cell responses.

The germline gives CDR1 ENHRY, CDR2 SYGVKD. Trimming took off 6 bases at V and 3 bases at J, with 8 bases between the two ends. The CDR3 length is 13 residues. This sequence joins TRBV10-3 and TRBJ2-2; maybe TRBD2 (6 bases). The source is a person between 18 and 65 years old who received the Ad26.COV2.S COVID-19 vaccine or a placebo. The specimen was peripheral blood, collected in a trial of Ad26.COV2.S vaccine versus placebo. The chain's CDR3 is CAIRVADTGELFF. CDR3 DNA: TGTGCCATCAGGGTAGCGGACACCGGGGAGCTGTTTTTT.